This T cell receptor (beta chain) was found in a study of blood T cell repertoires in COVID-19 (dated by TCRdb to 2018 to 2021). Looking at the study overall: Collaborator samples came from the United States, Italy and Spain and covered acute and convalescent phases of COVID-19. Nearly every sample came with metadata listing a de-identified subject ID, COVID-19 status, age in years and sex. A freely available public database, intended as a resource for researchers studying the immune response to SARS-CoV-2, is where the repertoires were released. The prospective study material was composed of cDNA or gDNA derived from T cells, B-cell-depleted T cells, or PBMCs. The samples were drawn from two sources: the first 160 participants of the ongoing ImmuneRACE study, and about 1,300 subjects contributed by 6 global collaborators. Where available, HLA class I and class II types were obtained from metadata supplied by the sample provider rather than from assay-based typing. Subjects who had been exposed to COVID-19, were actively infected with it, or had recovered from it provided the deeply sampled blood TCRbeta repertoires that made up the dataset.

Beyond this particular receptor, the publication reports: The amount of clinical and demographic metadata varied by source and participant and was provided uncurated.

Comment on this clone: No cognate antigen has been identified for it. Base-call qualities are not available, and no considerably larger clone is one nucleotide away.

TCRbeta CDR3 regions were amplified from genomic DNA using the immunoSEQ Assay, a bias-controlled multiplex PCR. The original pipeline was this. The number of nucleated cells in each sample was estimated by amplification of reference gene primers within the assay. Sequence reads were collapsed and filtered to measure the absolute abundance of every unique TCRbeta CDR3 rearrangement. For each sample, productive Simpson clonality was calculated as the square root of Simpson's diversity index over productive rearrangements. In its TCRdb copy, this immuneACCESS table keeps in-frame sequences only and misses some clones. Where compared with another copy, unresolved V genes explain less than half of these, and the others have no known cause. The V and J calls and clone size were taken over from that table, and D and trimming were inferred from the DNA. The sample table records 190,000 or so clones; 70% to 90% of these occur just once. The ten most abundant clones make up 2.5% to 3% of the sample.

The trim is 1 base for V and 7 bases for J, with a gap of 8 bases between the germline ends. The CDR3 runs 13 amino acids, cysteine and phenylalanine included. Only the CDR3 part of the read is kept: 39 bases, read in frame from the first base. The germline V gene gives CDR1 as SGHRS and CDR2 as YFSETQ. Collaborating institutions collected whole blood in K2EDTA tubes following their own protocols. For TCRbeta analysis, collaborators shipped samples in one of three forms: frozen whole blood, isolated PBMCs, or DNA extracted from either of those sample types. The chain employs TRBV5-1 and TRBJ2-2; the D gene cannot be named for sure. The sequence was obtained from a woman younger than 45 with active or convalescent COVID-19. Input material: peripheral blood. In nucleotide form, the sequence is TGCGCCAGCAGCTTGAACGGAGACGGGGAGCTGTTTTTT. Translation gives CASSLNGDGELFF.